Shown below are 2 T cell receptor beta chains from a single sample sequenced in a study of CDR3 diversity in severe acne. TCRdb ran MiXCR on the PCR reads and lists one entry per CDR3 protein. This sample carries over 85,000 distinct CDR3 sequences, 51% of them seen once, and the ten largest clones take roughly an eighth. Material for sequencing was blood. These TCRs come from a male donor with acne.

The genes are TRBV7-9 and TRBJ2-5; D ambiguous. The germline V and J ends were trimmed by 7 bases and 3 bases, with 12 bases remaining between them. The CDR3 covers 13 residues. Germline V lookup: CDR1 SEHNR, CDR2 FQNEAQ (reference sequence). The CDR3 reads CASNSDGEETQYF. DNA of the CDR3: TGTGCCAGCAACTCGGACGGAGAAGAGACCCAGTACTTC. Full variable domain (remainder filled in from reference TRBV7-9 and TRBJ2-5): DTGVSQNPRHKITKRGQNVTFRCDPISEHNRLYWYRQTLGQGPEFLTYFQNEAQLEKSRLLSDRFSAERPKGSFSTLEIQRTEQGDSAMYLCASNSDGEETQYFGPGTRLLVL.

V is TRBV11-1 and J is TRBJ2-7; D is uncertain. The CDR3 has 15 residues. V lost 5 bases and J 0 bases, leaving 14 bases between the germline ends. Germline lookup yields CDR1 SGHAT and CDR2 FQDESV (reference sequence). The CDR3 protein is CASSLLGGSSYEQYF. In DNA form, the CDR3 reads TGTGCCAGCAGCCTACTTGGCGGAAGCTCCTACGAGCAGTACTTC.